This T cell receptor beta chain comes out of a study of T-cell reconstitution after alpha-beta-depleted transplantation in children. This clonotype was observed a few times. Library preparation (for TCRbeta) was performed with unique molecular identifiers. TCRdb used MiXCR to reprocess the PCR reads, holding one entry per CDR3 protein. The top ten hold about 4% of the sample, which has just over 350,000 distinct CDR3 sequences, about an eighth seen once. CDR1 SGHVS and CDR2 FQNEAQ come from the germline V gene. The CDR3 length is 13 residues. After removal of 2 bases from V and 8 bases from J, the junction contained 3 bases not matched to a gene.

The material was PBMCs, obtained from the stem cell graft. This clonotype originated in a human donor who donated a stem cell graft to a child with Fanconi anemia. This chain links TRBV7-8 with TRBJ2-1; 7 nucleotides line up with TRBD1. CDR3 in DNA: TGTGCCAGCAGCTTACAGGGGGTCCATGAGCAGTTCTTC. This translates into CASSLQGVHEQFF. Looking up the rest from reference TRBV7-8 and TRBJ2-1 gives the full variable domain: GAGVSQSPRYKVAKRGQDVALRCDPISGHVSLFWYQQALGQGPEFLTYFQNEAQLDKSGLPSDRFFAERPEGSVSTLKIQRTQQEDSAVYLCASSLQGVHEQFFGPGTRLTVL.